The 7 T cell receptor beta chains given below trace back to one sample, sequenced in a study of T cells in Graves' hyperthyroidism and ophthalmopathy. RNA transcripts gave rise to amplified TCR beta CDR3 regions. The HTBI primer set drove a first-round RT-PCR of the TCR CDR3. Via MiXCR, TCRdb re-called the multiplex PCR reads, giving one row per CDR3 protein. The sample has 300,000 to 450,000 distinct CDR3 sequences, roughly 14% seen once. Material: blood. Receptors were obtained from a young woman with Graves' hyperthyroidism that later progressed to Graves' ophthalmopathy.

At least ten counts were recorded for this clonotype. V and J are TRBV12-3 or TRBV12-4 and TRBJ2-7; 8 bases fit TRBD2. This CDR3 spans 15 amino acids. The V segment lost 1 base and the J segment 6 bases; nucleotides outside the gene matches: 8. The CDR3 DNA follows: TGTGCCAGCAGTTTAGGGGGGCGGGAGGTCTCCGAGCAGTACTTC. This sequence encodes CASSLGGREVSEQYF.

CDR3 in DNA: TGCAGTGCGATCGGACAGGGATCATCGAACACCGGGGAGCTGTTTTTT. Protein sequence: CSAIGQGSSNTGELFF. The V and J genes are TRBV20-1 and TRBJ2-2; TRBD1 matches at 8 bases. Germline lookup yields CDR1 DFQATT and CDR2 SNEGSKA (reference sequence). The CDR3 length is 16 residues. V shed 6 bases, J shed 0 bases, and the junction held 9 bases outside the gene matches.

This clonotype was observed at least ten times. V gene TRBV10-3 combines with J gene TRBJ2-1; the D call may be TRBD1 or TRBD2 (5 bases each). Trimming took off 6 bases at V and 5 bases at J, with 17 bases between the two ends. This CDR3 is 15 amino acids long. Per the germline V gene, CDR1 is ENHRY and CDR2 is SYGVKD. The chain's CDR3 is CAISLLTGPHNEQFF. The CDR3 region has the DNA TGTGCCATCAGCCTTTTGACGGGGCCACACAATGAGCAGTTCTTC.

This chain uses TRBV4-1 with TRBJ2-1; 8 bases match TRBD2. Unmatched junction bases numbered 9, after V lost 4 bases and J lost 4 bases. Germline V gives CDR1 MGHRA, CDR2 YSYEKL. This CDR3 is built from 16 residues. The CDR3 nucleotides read TGCGCCAGCAGCCCGGGTGGCGGGAGGCTTTACAATGAGCAGTTCTTC. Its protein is CASSPGGGRLYNEQFF.

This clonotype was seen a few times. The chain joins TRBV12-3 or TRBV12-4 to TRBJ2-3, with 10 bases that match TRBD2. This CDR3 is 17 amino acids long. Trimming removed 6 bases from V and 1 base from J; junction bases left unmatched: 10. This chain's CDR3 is CASSSSGRVTRTDTQYF. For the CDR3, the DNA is TGTGCCAGCAGCTCGAGCGGGAGGGTCACCCGCACAGATACGCAGTATTTT.

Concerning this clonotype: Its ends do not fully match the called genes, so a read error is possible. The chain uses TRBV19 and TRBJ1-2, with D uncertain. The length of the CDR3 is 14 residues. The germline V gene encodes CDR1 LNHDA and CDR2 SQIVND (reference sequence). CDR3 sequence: CANSIALGSDGYTF. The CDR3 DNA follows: TGTGCCAATAGTATAGCTCTTGGGAGCGATGGCTACACCTTC.

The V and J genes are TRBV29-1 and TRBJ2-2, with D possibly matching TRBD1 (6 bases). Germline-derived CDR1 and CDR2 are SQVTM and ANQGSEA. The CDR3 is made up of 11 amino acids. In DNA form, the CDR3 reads TGCATAGCAGGGGTTAAAGGGGAGCTGTTTTTT. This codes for CIAGVKGELFF.